Below are 27 T cell receptor beta chains sequenced from a single sample in a study of vaccination effects on CD4 cells after COVID-19. Antigens for these TCRs are unknown. Assay used: immunoSEQ multiplex PCR; TCRdb lists only in-frame clones, some missing. In the table there are approximately 26,000 clones, 60% to 80% of which are singletons. In the ViraFEST assay, antigen-specific CD4+ clonotypes were identified by expansion after peptide-pool stimulation. Researchers isolated CD4+ T cells once approximately eleven days of culture had elapsed. Each person got two doses of an mRNA SARS-CoV-2 vaccine, BNT162b2 or mRNA-1273. Sequenced here: CD4+ T cells from PBMCs cultured with SARS-CoV-2 spike peptides, sampled after COVID-19 vaccination. The receptors here all came from a human donor who received a COVID-19 vaccine.

This chain uses TRBV5-1 with TRBJ2-5; 7 bases are shared with TRBD1. CDR1 SGHRS and CDR2 YFSETQ come from the germline V gene. The length of the CDR3 is 14 residues. The J segment lost 5 bases and the V segment lost 2 bases, leaving 6 bases of the junction unmatched. The DNA of the CDR3 is TGCGCCAGCAGCTTTGGACAGGTAGCGGAGACCCAGTACTTC. It yields the protein CASSFGQVAETQYF. The complete variable domain, with remaining parts taken from reference TRBV5-1 and TRBJ2-5, reads KAGVTQTPRYLIKTRGQQVTLSCSPISGHRSVSWYQQTPGQGLQFLFEYFSETQRNKGNFPGRFSGRQFSNSRSEMNVSTLELGDSALYLCASSFGQVAETQYFGPGTRLLVL.

The rearrangement links TRBV18 to TRBJ1-2, with 10 bases identical to TRBD1. The junction had 6 bases not matched to a gene; V was cut back by 8 bases and J by 3 bases. In germline, CDR1 is KGHSH, CDR2 LQKENI. The CDR3 sequence is 14 residues long. The CDR3 nucleotides read TGTGCCAGCACCGGGGACAGGGGCCACTATGGCTACACCTTC. It translates to CASTGDRGHYGYTF.

The chain has TRBV11-2 and TRBJ1-1; D may be TRBD1 (5 bases). This CDR3 is 13 amino acids long. With 4 bases removed from V and 6 bases from J, the gap between germline ends came to 12 bases. Per germline, CDR1 SGHAT and CDR2 FQNNGV. CDR3 residues: CASSSTVVAEAFF. The CDR3 nucleotides are TGTGCCAGCAGCTCGACAGTCGTGGCTGAAGCTTTCTTT.

The chain is built from TRBV25-1 and TRBJ2-7, with D perhaps assigned TRBD1 or TRBD2 (5 bases each). The CDR3 runs to 14 residues. V gave up 1 base and J gave up 6 bases, with 13 bases separating them. Per the germline V gene, CDR1 is MGHDK and CDR2 is SYGVNS. CDR3 amino acids: CASSEFLGAGEQYF. The CDR3 DNA is TGTGCCAGCAGTGAATTTCTAGGGGCGGGCGAGCAGTACTTC.

The V and J genes are TRBV2 and TRBJ1-1; D is possibly TRBD1 (5 bases). The V gene's germline CDR1 is SNHLY and CDR2 FYNNEI. With 11 bases removed from V and 1 base from J, the gap between germline ends came to 8 bases. The CDR3 length is 11 residues. CDR3 residues: CAGGENTEAFF. DNA of the CDR3: TGTGCCGGGGGGGAGAACACTGAAGCTTTCTTT.

The chain joins TRBV5-4 to TRBJ1-2; D is perhaps TRBD1 (6 bases). V gave up 0 bases and J gave up 9 bases, with 9 bases separating them. CDR3 length: 12 residues. Germline V gene data show CDR1 as SGHNT and CDR2 as YYREEE (reference sequence). The CDR3 protein is CASSLDRESYTF. The CDR3 region has the DNA TGTGCCAGCAGCTTGGACAGGGAGAGCTACACCTTC.

This clone was observed a handful of times. The J gene is TRBJ2-1, the V gene TRBV7-8, with 9 positions matching TRBD1. The V segment lost 5 bases and the J segment 4 bases; nucleotides outside the gene matches: 6. CDR3 length: 15 amino acids. Germline CDR1 is SGHVS and CDR2 is FQNEAQ. The CDR3 bases are TGTGCCAGCAGCCGAGGGACAGGGTTATACAATGAGCAGTTCTTC. It encodes CASSRGTGLYNEQFF.

The gene calls are TRBV6-5 and TRBJ2-2; D may be TRBD2 (6 bases). This CDR3 spans 15 amino acids. CDR1 and CDR2 from the germline V gene are MNHEY and SVGAGI. V was trimmed by 2 bases and J by 1 base, leaving 8 bases between them. CDR3 nucleotides: TGTGCCAGCAGTTACGGGCGGGAGAACACCGGGGAGCTGTTTTTT. Translating it yields CASSYGRENTGELFF.

This clone occurred once. The chain employs TRBV5-1 and TRBJ1-4; 10 nucleotides line up with TRBD1. The CDR3 spans 18 residues. V shed 0 bases and J 8 bases; nucleotides not matched to a gene: 13. From germline, CDR1 is SGHRS and CDR2 YFSETQ. Written as DNA, the CDR3 is TGCGCCAGCAGCTTGGTCCCACCGGGACAGGGGACGGAGGAAAAACTGTTTTTT. As protein: CASSLVPPGQGTEEKLFF.

The CDR3 region is CASSQRAPSSLLEQYF. The CDR3 nucleotides read TGTGCCAGCAGCCAGAGGGCCCCCTCAAGTCTCCTCGAGCAGTACTTC. The V gene is TRBV4-2, the J gene TRBJ2-7; possibly TRBD2 for D (5 bases). Germline CDR1 and CDR2: LGHNA and YNFKEQ. The length of the CDR3 is 16 residues. Trimming took off 3 bases at V and 6 bases at J, with 21 bases between the two ends.

The table lists this clone with a few counts. The chain recombines TRBV4-1 with TRBJ2-5; 13 bases are shared with TRBD2. Germline values: CDR1 MGHRA, CDR2 YSYEKL. The V gene end was trimmed by 4 bases and the J gene end by 5 bases; junction bases not matched to a gene: 10. This CDR3 is built from 17 residues. The CDR3 reads CASSPILAGGPKETQYF. The CDR3 nucleotides read TGCGCCAGCAGCCCCATACTAGCGGGGGGGCCTAAGGAGACCCAGTACTTC.

The chain recombines TRBV6-4 with TRBJ2-2; TRBD2 matches at 12 bases. The CDR3 sequence is 15 residues long. The V segment lost 2 bases and the J segment 5 bases; nucleotides outside the gene matches: 0. Germline CDR1 and CDR2: MRHNA and SNTAGT. The CDR3 nucleotides read TGTGCCAGCAGTGACGGGACTAGCGGGACCGGGGAGCTGTTTTTT. Residues: CASSDGTSGTGELFF.

This clone came up a few times. This rearrangement joins TRBV5-1 to TRBJ1-6; the D gene is possibly TRBD1 (6 bases). The CDR3 covers 15 residues. The ends were cut back, 0 bases at V and 7 bases at J, with 11 bases in the middle. Germline loops: CDR1 SGHRS, CDR2 YFSETQ. DNA for the CDR3: TGCGCCAGCAGCTTGGACAGGGCGGAGAATTCACCCCTCCACTTT. The encoded protein is CASSLDRAENSPLHF. Combining the CDR3 with reference TRBV5-1 and TRBJ1-6 gives the whole variable domain KAGVTQTPRYLIKTRGQQVTLSCSPISGHRSVSWYQQTPGQGLQFLFEYFSETQRNKGNFPGRFSGRQFSNSRSEMNVSTLELGDSALYLCASSLDRAENSPLHFGNGTRLTVT.

This chain connects TRBV10-3 to TRBJ1-2; 9 bases are shared with TRBD1. Germline V lookup: CDR1 ENHRY, CDR2 SYGVKD. The CDR3 length is 17 residues. The V segment lost 0 bases and the J segment 2 bases; nucleotides outside the gene matches: 7. In DNA, the CDR3 is TGTGCCATCAGTGAGTCGGGGGGACAGGGAGTAAACTATGGCTACACCTTC. Its protein product is CAISESGGQGVNYGYTF.

Only a few counts were recorded for this clone. The sample has other DNA sequences that encode this CDR3 too. The V call is TRBV6-5, the J call TRBJ1-2; the D is unclear. This CDR3 spans 12 amino acids. V lost 5 bases and J lost 4, with 8 bases in between. Germline-derived CDR1 and CDR2 are MNHEY and SVGAGI. CDR3 in DNA: TGTGCCAGCAGTAACGATGGCTATGGCTACACCTTC. Residues: CASSNDGYGYTF.

This clone was counted between two and nine times. The chain has TRBV5-5 and TRBJ1-4; tentative D call: TRBD1 (5 bases). Per the germline V gene, CDR1 is SGHKS and CDR2 is YYEKEE (reference sequence). With 3 bases removed from V and 8 bases from J, the gap between germline ends came to 11 bases. The CDR3 spans 13 residues. CDR3: CASSSEGQEKLFF. In nucleotides, the CDR3 is TGTGCCAGCAGCTCCGAGGGGCAGGAAAAACTGTTTTTT. Filled out from reference TRBV5-5 and TRBJ1-4, the complete variable domain reads DAGVTQSPTHLIKTRGQQVTLRCSPISGHKSVSWYQQVLGQGPQFIFQYYEKEERGRGNFPDRFSARQFPNYSSELNVNALLLGDSALYLCASSSEGQEKLFFGSGTQLSVL.

This clone has just one count. The rearrangement uses TRBV11-2 and TRBJ2-1; the match to TRBD2 covers 10 bases. Per the germline V gene, CDR1 is SGHAT and CDR2 is FQNNGV. The V gene end was trimmed by 1 base and the J gene end by 0 bases; junction bases not matched to a gene: 0. This CDR3 has 16 residues. The CDR3 here is CASSLASGSSYNEQFF. CDR3 in DNA: TGTGCCAGCAGCTTAGCTAGCGGGAGCTCCTACAATGAGCAGTTCTTC. The full variable domain, its missing parts supplied by reference TRBV11-2 and TRBJ2-1, is EAGVAQSPRYKIIEKRQSVAFWCNPISGHATLYWYQQILGQGPKLLIQFQNNGVVDDSQLPKDRFSAERLKGVDSTLKIQPAKLEDSAVYLCASSLASGSSYNEQFFGPGTRLTVL.

This chain joins TRBV20-1 and TRBJ1-3; 12 positions match TRBD1. The V segment lost 3 bases and the J segment 7 bases; nucleotides outside the gene matches: 16. The germline V gene has CDR1 DFQATT and CDR2 SNEGSKA (reference sequence). The CDR3 sequence is 18 residues long. This CDR3 is CSASVNRHSGTGGNTIYF. For the CDR3, the DNA is TGCAGTGCTAGTGTAAACCGACACTCCGGGACAGGGGGCAACACCATATATTTT.

Within the sample, this clone is medium-sized. V and J are TRBV6-4 and TRBJ2-1; maybe TRBD2 (7 bases). This CDR3 has 11 amino acids. With 6 bases removed from V and 12 bases from J, the gap between germline ends came to 12 bases. The germline CDR1 and CDR2 sequences are MRHNA and SNTAGT. The CDR3 DNA is TGTGCCAGCAGAAAAGGGGGGGTGCAGTTCTTC. This gives the protein CASRKGGVQFF.

The chain is built from TRBV19 and TRBJ1-1; a weak D match, TRBD1 (5 bases). Germline V gene lookup returns CDR1 LNHDA and CDR2 SQIVND (reference sequence). Trimming pared 6 bases from V and 2 bases from J, leaving 13 bases between. The CDR3 length is 14 residues. This CDR3 is CASSPIRENTEAFF. The CDR3 nucleotides are TGTGCCAGTAGCCCAATCAGGGAAAACACTGAAGCTTTCTTT.

This chain uses TRBV6-5 with TRBJ2-5; TRBD1 agrees at 12 bases. The length of the CDR3 is 16 residues. Germline V lookup: CDR1 MNHEY, CDR2 SVGAGI. Trimming cost V 3 bases and J 1 base; bases outside gene matches: 3. The CDR3 here is CASSYGTGGFQETQYF. The CDR3 bases are TGTGCCAGCAGTTATGGGACAGGGGGCTTCCAAGAGACCCAGTACTTC.

This chain connects TRBV7-6 to TRBJ1-3, with a tentative D call TRBD1 (6 bases). V gave up 5 bases and J gave up 0 bases, with 14 bases separating them. This CDR3 is 16 amino acids long. CDR1 is SGHVS and CDR2 is FNYEAQ in the germline V gene. CDR3 sequence reads: CASSPQQGRSGNTIYF. The CDR3 DNA follows: TGTGCCAGCAGCCCGCAACAGGGACGCTCTGGAAACACCATATATTTT.

The chain carries TRBV12-5 and TRBJ2-7; D not certain. Deletions cut 9 bases from V and 1 base from J, with 1 base between. This CDR3 comprises 9 residues. Germline V lookup: CDR1 LGHNT, CDR2 FRNRAP. The CDR3 DNA follows: TGTGCTAGGTCCTACGAGCAGTACTTC. Its protein is CARSYEQYF. Supplemented by reference TRBV12-5 and TRBJ2-7, the full variable domain reads DARVTQTPRHKVTEMGQEVTMRCQPILGHNTVFWYRQTMMQGLELLAYFRNRAPLDDSGMPKDRFSAEMPDATLATLKIQPSEPRDSAVYFCARSYEQYFGPGTRLTVT.

This clone was observed a few times. The gene calls are TRBV2 and TRBJ1-2; no firm D call. Germline V lookup: CDR1 SNHLY, CDR2 FYNNEI. V dropped 6 bases and J dropped 4 bases, with 9 bases sitting between them. The CDR3 sequence is 12 residues long. Written as DNA, the CDR3 is TGTGCCAGCAGGATAAGGACCTATGGCTACACCTTC. Amino acid sequence: CASRIRTYGYTF.

The sample holds a few counts of this clone. The chain is built from TRBV19 and TRBJ2-7, with D unresolved. V was pared by 4 bases and J by 4 bases, with 8 bases between. CDR3 length: 12 residues. CDR1 and CDR2 from the germline V gene are LNHDA and SQIVND (reference sequence). The chain's CDR3 is CASSTTRYEQYF. In nucleotides, the CDR3 is TGTGCCAGTAGTACTACACGATACGAGCAGTACTTC.

This clone has just one count. The chain recombines TRBV19 with TRBJ2-2; D perhaps matches TRBD1 (5 bases). V was shortened by 7 bases and J by 2 bases, with 11 bases between the two germline ends. Germline V gene lookup returns CDR1 LNHDA and CDR2 SQIVND (reference sequence). This CDR3 has 14 amino acids. This chain's CDR3 is CASKARENTGELFF. The CDR3 nucleotides are TGTGCCAGTAAGGCCAGGGAAAACACCGGGGAGCTGTTTTTT.

The chain links TRBV5-1 to TRBJ1-2; D possibly corresponds to TRBD1 (5 bases). This CDR3 contains 15 residues. Germline V gene sequence: CDR1 SGHRS, CDR2 YFSETQ. Trimming stripped 4 bases from V and 3 bases from J, with 16 bases between. The CDR3 spells CASSRGSGVYYGYTF. The DNA for the CDR3 is TGCGCCAGCAGCCGGGGATCGGGGGTGTACTATGGCTACACCTTC.